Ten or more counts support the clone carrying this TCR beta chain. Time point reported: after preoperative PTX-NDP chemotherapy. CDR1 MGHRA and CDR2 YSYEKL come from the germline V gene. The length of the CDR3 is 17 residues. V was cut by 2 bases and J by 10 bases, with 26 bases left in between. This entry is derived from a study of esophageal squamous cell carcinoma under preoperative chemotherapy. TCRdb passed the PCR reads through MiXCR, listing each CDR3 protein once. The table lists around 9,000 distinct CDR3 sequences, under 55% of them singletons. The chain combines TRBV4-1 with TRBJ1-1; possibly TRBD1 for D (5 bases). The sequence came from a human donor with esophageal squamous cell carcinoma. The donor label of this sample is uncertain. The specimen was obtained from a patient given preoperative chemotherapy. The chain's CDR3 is CASSQRTILTALVGAFF. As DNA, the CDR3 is TGCGCCAGCAGCCAAAGGACTATCTTGACAGCCCTCGTAGGAGCTTTCTTT.